This T cell receptor beta chain was found in a study of CD8+CD57+ T cells in acquired aplastic anemia. Study overall: The mean DNA yield obtained from sorted CD4+ and CD8+ cells came to 3 to 3.5 ug. Researchers reported that healthy donors averaged approximately 10 million reads for CD4+ cells.

Per the germline V gene, CDR1 is SNHLY and CDR2 is FYNNEI. This CDR3 has 14 amino acids. V was pared by 6 bases and J by 1 base, with 4 bases of the junction left unmatched. General study results and limits: Fewer than 35 sequences, all CD8+ CDR3, were shared between patients and controls. Between patients and controls, CD8+ Simpson's diversity did not vary significantly.

Template material for TCR beta VDJ and CDR3 profiling consisted of genomic DNA. TCRdb re-derived calls from the reads in MiXCR, one entry per CDR3 protein. The table has 180,000 or so distinct CDR3 sequences, 40% to 55% seen once. Remarks on this clonotype: What it binds is not known.

The gene calls are TRBV2 and TRBJ2-3; 7 bases align to TRBD2. This sequence originates from a human donor in good health. Sequenced material: sorted CD4+, CD8+, or CD8+CD57+ T cells (not recorded which) from PBMCs. DNA for the CDR3: TGTGCCAGCAGGGCGGGGGTGGGCACAGATACGCAGTATTTT. Amino acids: CASRAGVGTDTQYF.